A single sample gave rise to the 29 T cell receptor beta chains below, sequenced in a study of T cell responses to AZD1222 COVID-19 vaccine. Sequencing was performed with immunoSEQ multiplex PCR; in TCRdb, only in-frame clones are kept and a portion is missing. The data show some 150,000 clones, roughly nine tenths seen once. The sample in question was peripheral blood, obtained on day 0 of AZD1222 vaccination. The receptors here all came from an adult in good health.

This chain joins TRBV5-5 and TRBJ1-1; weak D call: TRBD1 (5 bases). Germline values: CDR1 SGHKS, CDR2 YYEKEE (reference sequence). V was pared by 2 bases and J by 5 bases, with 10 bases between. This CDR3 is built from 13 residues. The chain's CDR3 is CASSFQGGTEAFF. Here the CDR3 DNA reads TGTGCCAGCAGCTTCCAGGGAGGGACTGAAGCTTTCTTT. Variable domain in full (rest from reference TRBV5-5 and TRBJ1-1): DAGVTQSPTHLIKTRGQQVTLRCSPISGHKSVSWYQQVLGQGPQFIFQYYEKEERGRGNFPDRFSARQFPNYSSELNVNALLLGDSALYLCASSFQGGTEAFFGQGTRLTVV.

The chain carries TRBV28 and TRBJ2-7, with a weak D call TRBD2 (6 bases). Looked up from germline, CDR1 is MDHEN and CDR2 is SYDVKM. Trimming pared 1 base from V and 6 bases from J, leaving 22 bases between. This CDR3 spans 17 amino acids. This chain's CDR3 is CASSLYRGATRASEQYF. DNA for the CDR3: TGTGCCAGCAGTTTATACAGAGGTGCGACTAGGGCATCCGAGCAGTACTTC.

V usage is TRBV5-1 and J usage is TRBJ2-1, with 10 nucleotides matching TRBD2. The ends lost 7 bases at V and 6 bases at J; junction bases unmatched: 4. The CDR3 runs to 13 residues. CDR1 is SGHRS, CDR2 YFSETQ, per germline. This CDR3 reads CASALAGLNEQFF. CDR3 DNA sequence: TGCGCCAGCGCACTAGCGGGGCTCAATGAGCAGTTCTTC.

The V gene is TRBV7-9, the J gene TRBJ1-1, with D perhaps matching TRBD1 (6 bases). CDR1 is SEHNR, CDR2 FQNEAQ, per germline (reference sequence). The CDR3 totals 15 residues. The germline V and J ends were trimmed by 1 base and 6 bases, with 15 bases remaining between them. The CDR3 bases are TGTGCCAGCAGCTTAGGGGCAGGGGAAGGTTCTGAAGCTTTCTTT. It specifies CASSLGAGEGSEAFF.

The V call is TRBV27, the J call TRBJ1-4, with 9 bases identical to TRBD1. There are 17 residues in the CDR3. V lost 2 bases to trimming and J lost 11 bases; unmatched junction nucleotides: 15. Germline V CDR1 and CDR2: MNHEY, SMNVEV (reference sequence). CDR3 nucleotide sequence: TGTGCCAGCAGTTTAAGCCGGTGGGACAGGGTTCCTCCCAAACTGTTTTTT. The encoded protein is CASSLSRWDRVPPKLFF.

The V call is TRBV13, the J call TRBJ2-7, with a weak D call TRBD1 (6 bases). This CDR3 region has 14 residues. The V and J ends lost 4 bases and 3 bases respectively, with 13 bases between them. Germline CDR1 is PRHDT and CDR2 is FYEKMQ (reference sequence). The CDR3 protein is CASSSRDKNYEQYF. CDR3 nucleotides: TGTGCCAGCAGCTCCCGGGACAAGAACTACGAGCAGTACTTC.

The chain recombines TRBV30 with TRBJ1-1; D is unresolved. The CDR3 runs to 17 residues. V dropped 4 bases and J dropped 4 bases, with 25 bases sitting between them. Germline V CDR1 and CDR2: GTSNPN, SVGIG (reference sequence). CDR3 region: CAWIPAGSFLFGTEAFF. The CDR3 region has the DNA TGTGCCTGGATTCCTGCCGGGAGTTTTCTTTTTGGCACTGAAGCTTTCTTT.

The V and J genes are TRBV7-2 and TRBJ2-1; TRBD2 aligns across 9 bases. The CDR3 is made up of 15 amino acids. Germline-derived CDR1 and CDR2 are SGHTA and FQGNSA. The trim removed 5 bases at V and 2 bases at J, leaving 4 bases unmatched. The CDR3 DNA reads TGTGCCAGCAGCAGTCTAGCGGGAACCTACAATGAGCAGTTCTTC. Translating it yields CASSSLAGTYNEQFF.

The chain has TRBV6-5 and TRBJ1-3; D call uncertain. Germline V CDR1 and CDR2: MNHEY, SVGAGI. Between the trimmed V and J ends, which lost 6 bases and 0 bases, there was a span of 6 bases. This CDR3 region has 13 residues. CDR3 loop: CASSPSSGNTIYF. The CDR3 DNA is TGTGCCAGCAGCCCATCCTCTGGAAACACCATATATTTT.

Written as DNA, the CDR3 is TGTGCCAGCTCACCAAGCGCAGGGGTCACCGGGGAGCTGTTTTTT. It specifies CASSPSAGVTGELFF. This chain links TRBV18 with TRBJ2-2, with a weak D call TRBD1 (6 bases). V was shortened by 2 bases and J by 4 bases, with 11 bases between the two germline ends. The CDR3 loop spans 15 amino acids. Germline V gene sequence: CDR1 KGHSH, CDR2 LQKENI.

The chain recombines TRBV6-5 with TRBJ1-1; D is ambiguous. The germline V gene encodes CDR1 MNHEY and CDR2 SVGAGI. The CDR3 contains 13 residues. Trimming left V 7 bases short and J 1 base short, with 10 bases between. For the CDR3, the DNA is TGTGCCAGCAAAGGACTGACGAACACTGAAGCTTTCTTT. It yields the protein CASKGLTNTEAFF.

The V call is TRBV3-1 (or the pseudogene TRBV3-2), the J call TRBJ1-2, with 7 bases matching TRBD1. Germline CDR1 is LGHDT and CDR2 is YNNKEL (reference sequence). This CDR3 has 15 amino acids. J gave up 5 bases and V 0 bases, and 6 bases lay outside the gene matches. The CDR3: CASSQDGAGGYGYTF. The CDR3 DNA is TGTGCCAGCAGCCAAGATGGGGCAGGGGGGTATGGCTACACCTTC.

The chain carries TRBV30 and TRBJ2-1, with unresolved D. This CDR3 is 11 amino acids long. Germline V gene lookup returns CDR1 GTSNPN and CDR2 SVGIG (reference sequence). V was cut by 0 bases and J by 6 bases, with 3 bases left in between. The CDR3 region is CAWSVRNEQFF. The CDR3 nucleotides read TGTGCCTGGAGTGTACGCAATGAGCAGTTCTTC.

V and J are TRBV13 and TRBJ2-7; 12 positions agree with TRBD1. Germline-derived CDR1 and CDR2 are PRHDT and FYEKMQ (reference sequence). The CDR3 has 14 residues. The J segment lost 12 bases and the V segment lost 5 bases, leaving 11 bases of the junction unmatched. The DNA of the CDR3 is TGTGCCAGCAGCCACGGGACAGGGGGCGAAGACCGGTACTTC. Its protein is CASSHGTGGEDRYF.

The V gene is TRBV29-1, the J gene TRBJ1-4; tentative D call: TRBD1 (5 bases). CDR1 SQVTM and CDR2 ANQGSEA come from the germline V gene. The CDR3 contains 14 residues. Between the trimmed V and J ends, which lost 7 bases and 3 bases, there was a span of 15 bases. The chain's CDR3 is CSGRSGGANEKLFF. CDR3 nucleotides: TGCAGCGGGCGCAGCGGGGGTGCTAATGAAAAACTGTTTTTT.

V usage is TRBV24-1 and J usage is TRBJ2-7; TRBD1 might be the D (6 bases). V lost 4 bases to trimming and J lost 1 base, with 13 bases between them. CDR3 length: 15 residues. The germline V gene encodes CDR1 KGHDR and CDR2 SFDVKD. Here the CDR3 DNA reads TGTGCCACCAGTGACCCGTTAACAGGGTCCTACGAGCAGTACTTC. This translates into CATSDPLTGSYEQYF.

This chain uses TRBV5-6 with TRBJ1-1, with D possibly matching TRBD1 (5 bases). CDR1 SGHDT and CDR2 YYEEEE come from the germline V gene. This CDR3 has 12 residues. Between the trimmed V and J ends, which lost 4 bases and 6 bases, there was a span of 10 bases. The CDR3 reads CASSLRGPEAFF. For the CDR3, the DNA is TGTGCCAGCAGCCTACGGGGCCCTGAAGCTTTCTTT.

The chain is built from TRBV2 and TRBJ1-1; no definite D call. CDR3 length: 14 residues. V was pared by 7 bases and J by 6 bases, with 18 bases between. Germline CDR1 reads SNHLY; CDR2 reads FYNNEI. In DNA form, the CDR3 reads TGTGCCAGCATGAGGGAGGTGGTTGGGGCTGAAGCTTTCTTT. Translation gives CASMREVVGAEAFF.

The DNA for the CDR3 is TGTGCCAGCAGCTTAGATAACAGGGCAGGCACTGAAGCTTTCTTT. Its protein product is CASSLDNRAGTEAFF. The chain links TRBV7-6 to TRBJ1-1, with D possibly being TRBD1 (6 bases). V shed 1 base and J shed 4 bases, with 13 bases lying between them. From germline, CDR1 is SGHVS and CDR2 FNYEAQ. The CDR3 contains 15 residues.

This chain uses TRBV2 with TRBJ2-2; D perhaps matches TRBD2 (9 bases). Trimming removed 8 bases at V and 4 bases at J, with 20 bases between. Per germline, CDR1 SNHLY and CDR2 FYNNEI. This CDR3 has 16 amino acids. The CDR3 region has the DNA TGTGCCAGCTCGGCTAGCGGGGACAGGACCACCGGGGAGCTGTTTTTT. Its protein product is CASSASGDRTTGELFF. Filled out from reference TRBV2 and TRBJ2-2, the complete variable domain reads EPEVTQTPSHQVTQMGQEVILRCVPISNHLYFYWYRQILGQKVEFLVSFYNNEISEKSEIFDDQFSVERPDGSNFTLKIRSTKLEDSAMYFCASSASGDRTTGELFFGEGSRLTVL.

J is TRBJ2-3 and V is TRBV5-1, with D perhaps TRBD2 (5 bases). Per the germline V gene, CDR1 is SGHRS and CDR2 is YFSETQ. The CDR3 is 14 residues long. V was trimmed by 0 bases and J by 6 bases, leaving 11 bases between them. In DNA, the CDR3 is TGCGCCAGCAGCTTGGCTAGCTCGGTGGATACGCAGTATTTT. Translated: CASSLASSVDTQYF.

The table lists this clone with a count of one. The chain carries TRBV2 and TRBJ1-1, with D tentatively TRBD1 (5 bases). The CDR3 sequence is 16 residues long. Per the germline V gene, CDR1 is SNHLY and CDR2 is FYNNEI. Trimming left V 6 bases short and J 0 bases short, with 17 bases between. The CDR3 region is CASRLGGTFMNTEAFF. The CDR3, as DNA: TGTGCCAGCAGATTGGGAGGGACCTTTATGAACACTGAAGCTTTCTTT.

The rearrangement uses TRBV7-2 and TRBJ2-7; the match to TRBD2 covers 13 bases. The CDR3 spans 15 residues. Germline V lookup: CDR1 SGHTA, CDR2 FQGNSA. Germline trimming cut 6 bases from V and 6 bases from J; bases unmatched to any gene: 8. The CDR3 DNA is TGTGCCAGCAGATCCGGACTAGCGGGAGTTTTCGAGCAGTACTTC. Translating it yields CASRSGLAGVFEQYF.

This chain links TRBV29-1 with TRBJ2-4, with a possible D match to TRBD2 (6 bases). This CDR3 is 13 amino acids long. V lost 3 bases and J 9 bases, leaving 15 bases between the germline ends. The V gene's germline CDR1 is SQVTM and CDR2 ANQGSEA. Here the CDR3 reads CSVDSLEGSIQYF. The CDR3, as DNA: TGCAGCGTTGATTCGTTGGAGGGGAGCATTCAGTACTTC.

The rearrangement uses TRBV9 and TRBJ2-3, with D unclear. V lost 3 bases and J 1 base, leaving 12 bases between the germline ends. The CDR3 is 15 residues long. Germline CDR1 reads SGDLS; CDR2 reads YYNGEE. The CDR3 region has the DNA TGTGCCAGCAGCGACACCACCCTCCGCACAGATACGCAGTATTTT. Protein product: CASSDTTLRTDTQYF.

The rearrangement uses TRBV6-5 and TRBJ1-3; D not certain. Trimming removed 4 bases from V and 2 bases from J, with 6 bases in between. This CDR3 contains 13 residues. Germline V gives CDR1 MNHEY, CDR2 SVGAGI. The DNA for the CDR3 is TGTGCCAGCAGTTCTCAACCTGGAAACACCATATATTTT. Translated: CASSSQPGNTIYF.

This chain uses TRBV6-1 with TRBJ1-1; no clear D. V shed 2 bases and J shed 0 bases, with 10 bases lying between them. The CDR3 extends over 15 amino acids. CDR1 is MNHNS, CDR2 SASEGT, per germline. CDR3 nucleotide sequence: TGTGCCAGCAGTGAACCCCGGTTGCTGAACACTGAAGCTTTCTTT. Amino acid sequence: CASSEPRLLNTEAFF.

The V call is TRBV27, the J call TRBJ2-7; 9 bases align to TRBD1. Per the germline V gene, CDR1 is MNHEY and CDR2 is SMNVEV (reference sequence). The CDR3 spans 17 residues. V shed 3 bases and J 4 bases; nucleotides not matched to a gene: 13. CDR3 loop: CASSFNWPGQGLYEQYF. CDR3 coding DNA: TGTGCCAGCAGTTTCAATTGGCCGGGACAGGGCCTATACGAGCAGTACTTC.

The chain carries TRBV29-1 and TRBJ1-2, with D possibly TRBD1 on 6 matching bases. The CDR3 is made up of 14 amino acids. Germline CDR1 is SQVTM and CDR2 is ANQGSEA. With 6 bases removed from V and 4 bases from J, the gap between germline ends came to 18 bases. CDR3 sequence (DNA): TGCAGCGTCATCCCCCGGACAGTCGGCTATGGCTACACCTTC. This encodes CSVIPRTVGYGYTF.